This T cell receptor (beta chain) is from a study of graft-versus-host responses after intestinal transplantation. In the study overall: Recipients were all induced with anti-thymocyte globulin, then given tacrolimus and steroids for 2 to 4 years.

This CDR3 comprises 17 residues. The V end lost 1 base, the J end lost 4 bases, and 17 bases lay between the germline ends. The V gene's germline CDR1 is LGHNA and CDR2 YNFKEQ. In regard to this clone: Its specificity is not known.

Sequencing was performed with immunoSEQ multiplex PCR; in TCRdb, only in-frame clones are kept and a portion is missing. The sample lists around 110,000 clones, 90% occurring once. This TCR was recovered from a human donor who received an intestinal transplant. The chain combines TRBV4-2 with TRBJ2-1; D might be TRBD2 (6 bases). Sequenced material: unstimulated CD4+ T cells sorted from spleen or lymph node cells, taken before intestinal transplant. CDR3 residues: CASSQGGTGDLYNEQFF. DNA for the CDR3: TGTGCCAGCAGCCAAGGAGGGACGGGAGATTTGTACAATGAGCAGTTCTTC.